The source of this T cell receptor (beta chain) is a study of T cell changes during pregnancy in multiple sclerosis. Germline CDR1 reads SNHLY; CDR2 reads FYNNEI. The V segment lost 2 bases and the J segment 7 bases; nucleotides outside the gene matches: 9. The CDR3 loop spans 15 amino acids. The repertoire was sequenced with immunoSEQ multiplex PCR; TCRdb's copy has only in-frame clones and lacks some. The sample includes about 68,000 clones, 75% to 95% of them seen just once. The receptor was isolated from a female donor with multiple sclerosis, enrolled in a pregnancy study. Source: peripheral blood, taken in the third trimester of pregnancy. The chain couples TRBV2 to TRBJ2-5; 8 nucleotides match TRBD1. CDR3: CASSETPGGSGTQYF. DNA for the CDR3: TGTGCCAGCAGTGAAACGCCAGGGGGCTCGGGGACCCAGTACTTC.